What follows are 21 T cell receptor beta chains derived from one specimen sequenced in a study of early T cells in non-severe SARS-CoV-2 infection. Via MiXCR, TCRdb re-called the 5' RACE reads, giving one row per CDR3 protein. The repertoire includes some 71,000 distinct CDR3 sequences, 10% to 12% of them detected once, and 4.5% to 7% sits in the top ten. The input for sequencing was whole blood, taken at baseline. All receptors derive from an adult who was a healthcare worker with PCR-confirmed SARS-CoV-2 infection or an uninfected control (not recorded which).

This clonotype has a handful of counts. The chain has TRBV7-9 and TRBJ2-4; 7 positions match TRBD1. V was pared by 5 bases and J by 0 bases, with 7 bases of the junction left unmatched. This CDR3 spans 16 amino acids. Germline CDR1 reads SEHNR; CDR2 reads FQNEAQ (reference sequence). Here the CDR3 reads CASSTDRALAKNIQYF. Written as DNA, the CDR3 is TGTGCCAGCAGCACCGACAGGGCCCTAGCCAAAAACATTCAGTACTTC.

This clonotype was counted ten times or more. This CDR3 is CASSIPTETGELFF. For the CDR3, the DNA is TGTGCCAGCAGCATACCGACGGAGACCGGGGAGCTGTTTTTT. V usage is TRBV3-1 and J usage is TRBJ2-2, with no clear D. With 5 bases removed from V and 5 bases from J, the gap between germline ends came to 12 bases. This CDR3 has 14 residues. Germline assignment: CDR1 LGHDT and CDR2 YNNKEL (reference sequence).

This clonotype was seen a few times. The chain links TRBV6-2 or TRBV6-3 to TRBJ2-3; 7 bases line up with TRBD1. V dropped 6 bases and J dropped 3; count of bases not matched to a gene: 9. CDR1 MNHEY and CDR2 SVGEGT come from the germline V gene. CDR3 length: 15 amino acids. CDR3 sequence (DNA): TGTGCCAGCAGAGACCTAGGGGGCATAACAGATACGCAGTATTTT. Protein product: CASRDLGGITDTQYF.

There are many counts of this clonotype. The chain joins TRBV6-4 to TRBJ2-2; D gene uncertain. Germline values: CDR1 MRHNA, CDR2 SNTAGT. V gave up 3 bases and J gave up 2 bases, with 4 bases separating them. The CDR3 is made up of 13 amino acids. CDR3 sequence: CASSEDNTGELFF. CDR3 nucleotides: TGTGCCAGCAGTGAGGACAACACCGGGGAGCTGTTTTTT.

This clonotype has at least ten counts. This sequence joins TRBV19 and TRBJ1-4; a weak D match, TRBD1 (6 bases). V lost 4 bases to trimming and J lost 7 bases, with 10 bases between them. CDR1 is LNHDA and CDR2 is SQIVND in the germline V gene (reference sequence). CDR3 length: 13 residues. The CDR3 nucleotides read TGTGCCAGTAGTACGACAGGAGGTGAAAAACTGTTTTTT. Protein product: CASSTTGGEKLFF.

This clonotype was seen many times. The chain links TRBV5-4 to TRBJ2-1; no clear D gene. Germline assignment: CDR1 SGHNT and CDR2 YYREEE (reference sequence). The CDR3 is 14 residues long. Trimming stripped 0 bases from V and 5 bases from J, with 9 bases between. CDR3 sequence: CASSLVVSNNEQFF. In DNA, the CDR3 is TGTGCCAGCAGCTTGGTTGTCAGTAACAATGAGCAGTTCTTC.

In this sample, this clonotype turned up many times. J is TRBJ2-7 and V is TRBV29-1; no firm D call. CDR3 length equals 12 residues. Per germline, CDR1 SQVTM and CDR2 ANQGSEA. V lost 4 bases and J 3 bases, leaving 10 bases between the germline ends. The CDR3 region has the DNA TGCAGCGTTGGAGGAGCTTACTACGAGCAGTACTTC. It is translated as CSVGGAYYEQYF.

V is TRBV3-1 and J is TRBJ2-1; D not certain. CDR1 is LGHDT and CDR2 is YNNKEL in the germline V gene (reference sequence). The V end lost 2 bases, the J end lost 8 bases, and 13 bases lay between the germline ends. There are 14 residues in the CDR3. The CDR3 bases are TGTGCCAGCAGCCAAAGGGCCTTATTCGATGAGCAGTTCTTC. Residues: CASSQRALFDEQFF.

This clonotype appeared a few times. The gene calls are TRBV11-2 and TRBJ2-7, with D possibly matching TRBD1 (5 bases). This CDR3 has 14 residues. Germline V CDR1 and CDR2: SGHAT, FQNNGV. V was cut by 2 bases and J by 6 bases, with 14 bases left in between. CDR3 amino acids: CASSLMTVRSEQYF. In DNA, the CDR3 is TGTGCCAGCAGCTTAATGACAGTACGTAGCGAGCAGTACTTC.

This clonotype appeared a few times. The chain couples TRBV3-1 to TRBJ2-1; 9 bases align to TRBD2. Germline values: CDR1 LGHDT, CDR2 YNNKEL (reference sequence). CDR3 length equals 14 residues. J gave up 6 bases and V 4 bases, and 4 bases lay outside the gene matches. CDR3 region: CASSLVGLANEQFF. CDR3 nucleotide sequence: TGTGCCAGCAGCCTAGTGGGACTAGCCAATGAGCAGTTCTTC.

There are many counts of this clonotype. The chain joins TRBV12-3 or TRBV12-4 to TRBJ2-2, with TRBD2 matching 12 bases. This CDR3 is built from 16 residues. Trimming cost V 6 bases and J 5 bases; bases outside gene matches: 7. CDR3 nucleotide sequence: TGTGCCAGCAGACTAGCGGGAGGCGGACGGACCGGGGAGCTGTTTTTT. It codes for CASRLAGGGRTGELFF.

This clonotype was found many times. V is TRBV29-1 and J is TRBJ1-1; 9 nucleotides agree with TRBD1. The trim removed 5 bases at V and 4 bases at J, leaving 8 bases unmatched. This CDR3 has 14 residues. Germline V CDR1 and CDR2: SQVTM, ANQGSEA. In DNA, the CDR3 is TGCAGCGTTTCCACGACAGGGGGTCCCACTGAAGCTTTCTTT. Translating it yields CSVSTTGGPTEAFF.

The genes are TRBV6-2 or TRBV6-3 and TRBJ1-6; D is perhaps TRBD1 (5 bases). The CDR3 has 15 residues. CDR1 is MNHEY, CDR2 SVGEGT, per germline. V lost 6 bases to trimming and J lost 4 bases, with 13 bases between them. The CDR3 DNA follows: TGTGCCAGCAGCTCTCTCCAGGGTTATAATTCACCCCTCCACTTT. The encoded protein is CASSSLQGYNSPLHF.

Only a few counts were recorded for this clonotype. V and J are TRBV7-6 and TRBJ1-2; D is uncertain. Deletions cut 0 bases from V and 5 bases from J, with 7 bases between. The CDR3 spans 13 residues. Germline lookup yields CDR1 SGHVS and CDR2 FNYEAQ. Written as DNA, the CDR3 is TGTGCCAGCAGCTTAGCCCTGGGATATGGCTACACCTTC. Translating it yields CASSLALGYGYTF.

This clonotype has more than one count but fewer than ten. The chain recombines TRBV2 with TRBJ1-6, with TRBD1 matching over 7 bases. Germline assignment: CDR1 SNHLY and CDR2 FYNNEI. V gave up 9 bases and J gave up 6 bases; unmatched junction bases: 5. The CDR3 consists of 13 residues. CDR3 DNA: TGTGCCAGTCAAGACAGGGTTAATTCACCCCTCCACTTT. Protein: CASQDRVNSPLHF. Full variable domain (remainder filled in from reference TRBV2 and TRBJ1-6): EPEVTQTPSHQVTQMGQEVILRCVPISNHLYFYWYRQILGQKVEFLVSFYNNEISEKSEIFDDQFSVERPDGSNFTLKIRSTKLEDSAMYFCASQDRVNSPLHFGNGTRLTVT.

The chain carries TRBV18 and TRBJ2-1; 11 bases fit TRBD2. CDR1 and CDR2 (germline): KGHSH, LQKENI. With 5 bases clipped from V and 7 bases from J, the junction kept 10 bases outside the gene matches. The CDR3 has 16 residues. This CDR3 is CASSSQLAGVGNEQFF. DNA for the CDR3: TGTGCCAGCTCATCCCAACTAGCGGGAGTGGGTAATGAGCAGTTCTTC.

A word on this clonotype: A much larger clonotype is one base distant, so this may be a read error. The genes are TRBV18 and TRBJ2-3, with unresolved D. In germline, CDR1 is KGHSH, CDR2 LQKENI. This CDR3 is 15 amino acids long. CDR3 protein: CASPPDRSATDTQYF. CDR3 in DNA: TGTGCCAGCCCACCAGATCGGTCAGCCACAGATACGCAGTATTTT.

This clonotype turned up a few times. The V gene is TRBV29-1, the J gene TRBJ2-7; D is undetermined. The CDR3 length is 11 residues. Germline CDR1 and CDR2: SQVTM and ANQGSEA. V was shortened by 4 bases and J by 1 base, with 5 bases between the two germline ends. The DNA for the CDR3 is TGCAGCGTTGTTGTATCCTACGAGCAGTACTTC. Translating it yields CSVVVSYEQYF.

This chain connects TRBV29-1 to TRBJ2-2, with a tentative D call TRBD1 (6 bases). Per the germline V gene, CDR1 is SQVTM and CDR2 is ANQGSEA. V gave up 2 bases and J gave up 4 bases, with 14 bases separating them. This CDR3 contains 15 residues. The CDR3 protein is CSVELDSRGTGELFF. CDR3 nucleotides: TGCAGCGTTGAACTGGACAGCCGGGGCACCGGGGAGCTGTTTTTT.

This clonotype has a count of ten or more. Written as DNA, the CDR3 is TGTGCCAGCAGTTCCCCACCCAGGGAAAACACTGAAGCTTTCTTT. Protein sequence: CASSSPPRENTEAFF. This chain uses TRBV12-3 or TRBV12-4 with TRBJ1-1; D possibly corresponds to TRBD1 (5 bases). V lost 4 bases to trimming and J lost 2 bases, with 14 bases between them. This CDR3 has 15 amino acids.

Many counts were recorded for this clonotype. As DNA, the CDR3 is TGCGCCAGCAGCTTGTGGGACAGCCACGAGCAGTACTTC. Protein sequence: CASSLWDSHEQYF. The chain employs TRBV5-1 and TRBJ2-7; 7 positions match TRBD1. Germline V gene lookup returns CDR1 SGHRS and CDR2 YFSETQ. The CDR3 is 13 residues long. Germline trimming cut 1 base from V and 5 bases from J; bases unmatched to any gene: 3.